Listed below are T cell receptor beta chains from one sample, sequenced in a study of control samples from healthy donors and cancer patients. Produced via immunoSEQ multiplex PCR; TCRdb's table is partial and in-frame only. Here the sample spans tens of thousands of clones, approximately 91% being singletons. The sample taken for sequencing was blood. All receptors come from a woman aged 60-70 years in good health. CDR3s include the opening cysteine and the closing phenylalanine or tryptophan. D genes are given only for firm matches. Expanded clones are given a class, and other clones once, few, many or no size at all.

CDR3aa: CASISGTPYEQYF; CDR3nt: TGTGCCAGCATCAGCGGGACCCCCTACGAGCAGTACTTC; j_gene: TRBJ2-7; d_gene: TRBD2; abundance: .; v_gene: TRBV25-1
CDR3aa: CASSDGTSEYNEQFF; CDR3nt: TGTGCCAGCAGTGACGGGACTAGCGAATACAATGAGCAGTTCTTC; j_gene: TRBJ2-1; d_gene: TRBD2; abundance: once; v_gene: TRBV6-1
CDR3aa: CASSPQGARLGTEAFF; CDR3nt: TGTGCCAGCTCACCACAGGGGGCCAGATTGGGCACTGAAGCTTTCTTT; j_gene: TRBJ1-1; d_gene: TRBD1; abundance: .; v_gene: TRBV18
CDR3aa: CASSEYGGAIDRNEQFF; CDR3nt: TGTGCCAGCAGTGAATACGGTGGAGCCATAGATCGAAATGAGCAGTTCTTC; j_gene: TRBJ2-1; d_gene: .; abundance: .; v_gene: TRBV25-1
CDR3aa: CASSSTPSTGELFF; CDR3nt: TGTGCCAGCAGCTCGACTCCTTCCACCGGGGAGCTGTTTTTT; j_gene: TRBJ2-2; d_gene: .; abundance: .; v_gene: TRBV7-3
CDR3aa: CASSLTSGGYNEQFF; CDR3nt: TGTGCCAGCAGCCTGACTAGCGGGGGGTACAATGAGCAGTTCTTC; j_gene: TRBJ2-1; d_gene: TRBD2; abundance: few; v_gene: TRBV5-4
CDR3aa: CASSPLMTPNTEAFF; CDR3nt: TGTGCCAGCAGCCCACTCATGACCCCGAACACTGAAGCTTTCTTT; j_gene: TRBJ1-1; d_gene: .; abundance: .; v_gene: TRBV9
CDR3aa: CASSQDGTSGYNEQFF; CDR3nt: TGTGCCAGCAGCCAAGATGGAACTAGCGGATACAATGAGCAGTTCTTC; j_gene: TRBJ2-1; d_gene: TRBD2; abundance: .; v_gene: TRBV4-2
CDR3aa: CSVGQGAGGETQYF; CDR3nt: TGCAGCGTTGGGCAGGGGGCGGGCGGGGAGACCCAGTACTTC; j_gene: TRBJ2-5; d_gene: TRBD1; abundance: few; v_gene: TRBV29-1
CDR3aa: CASSPLVQGELFF; CDR3nt: TGTGCCAGCAGCCCGCTGGTCCAAGGGGAGCTGTTTTTT; j_gene: TRBJ2-2; d_gene: .; abundance: .; v_gene: TRBV4-2
CDR3aa: CASGGGGSYNEQFF; CDR3nt: TGTGCCAGCGGCGGCGGGGGCTCCTACAATGAGCAGTTCTTC; j_gene: TRBJ2-1; d_gene: TRBD2; abundance: .; v_gene: TRBV7-6
CDR3aa: CASSLSRERYNEQFF; CDR3nt: TGTGCCAGCAGCTTGTCTCGGGAGAGGTACAATGAGCAGTTCTTC; j_gene: TRBJ2-1; d_gene: .; abundance: .; v_gene: TRBV11-2
CDR3aa: CASSRAVGTEAFF; CDR3nt: TGTGCCAGCTCACGGGCGGTCGGCACTGAAGCTTTCTTT; j_gene: TRBJ1-1; d_gene: .; abundance: .; v_gene: TRBV18
CDR3aa: CASSEALRPTEKLFF; CDR3nt: TGTGCCAGCAGTGAAGCGCTTCGGCCGACTGAAAAACTGTTTTTT; j_gene: TRBJ1-4; d_gene: .; abundance: .; v_gene: TRBV2
CDR3aa: CASSPGLAVSYNEQFF; CDR3nt: TGTGCCAGCAGCCCGGGACTAGCGGTTTCCTACAATGAGCAGTTCTTC; j_gene: TRBJ2-1; d_gene: TRBD2; abundance: .; v_gene: TRBV7-2
CDR3aa: CASRGGSNSNQPQHF; CDR3nt: TGTGCCAGCAGGGGTGGGAGTAATAGCAATCAGCCCCAGCATTTT; j_gene: TRBJ1-5; d_gene: .; abundance: .; v_gene: TRBV2
CDR3aa: CASSPGRDGGYTF; CDR3nt: TGTGCCAGTAGCCCGGGACGCGACGGTGGCTACACCTTC; j_gene: TRBJ1-2; d_gene: .; abundance: .; v_gene: TRBV19
CDR3aa: CASSHSSGSTDTQYF; CDR3nt: TGTGCCAGCAGCCATTCTAGCGGGAGCACAGATACGCAGTATTTT; j_gene: TRBJ2-3; d_gene: TRBD2; abundance: .; v_gene: TRBV6-4
CDR3aa: CASSLSGTSPLHF; CDR3nt: TGCGCCAGCAGCTTGTCAGGGACTTCACCCCTCCACTTT; j_gene: TRBJ1-6; d_gene: .; abundance: few; v_gene: TRBV5-1
CDR3aa: CSVENPGQPQHF; CDR3nt: TGCAGCGTTGAGAATCCCGGACAGCCCCAGCATTTT; j_gene: TRBJ1-5; d_gene: .; abundance: .; v_gene: TRBV29-1
CDR3aa: CASEGQTTNEKLFF; CDR3nt: TGTGCCAGCGAGGGCCAGACAACTAATGAAAAACTGTTTTTT; j_gene: TRBJ1-4; d_gene: .; abundance: .; v_gene: TRBV2